Shown below are 22 T cell receptor beta chains from a single sample sequenced in a study of identical twins listed by TCRdb under 2016. Libraries were constructed by 5' RACE. The instrument given in TCRdb is Illumina HiSeq 2000. TCRdb cleaned the public reads at Q25 with fastp, built clones with MiXCR and kept in-frame beta chains. Identical CDR3 proteins give one entry, which carries the most common genes and DNA. The sample table holds about 890,000 distinct CDR3 sequences, of which about 12% were seen once. 1.5% to 2% of the sample comes from the top ten. A further study also used this sample, focusing on yellow fever vaccine responses in identical twins.

The sequencing input was PBMCs. Receptor source: a woman younger than 30 in good health.

This clonotype appeared a few times. The gene calls are TRBV29-1 and TRBJ1-1; D uncertain. CDR1 is SQVTM and CDR2 is ANQGSEA in the germline V gene. V gave up 7 bases and J gave up 1 base, with 16 bases separating them. The CDR3 sequence is 14 residues long. The CDR3 protein is CSALGFPANTEAFF. CDR3 sequence (DNA): TGCAGCGCCCTAGGGTTTCCCGCGAACACTGAAGCTTTCTTT.

This clonotype has a count of ten or more. CDR3 DNA sequence: TGTGCCAGCAGCTCCTATGACAGGGGGTTCTACGAGCAGTACTTC. This encodes CASSSYDRGFYEQYF. The chain links TRBV14 to TRBJ2-7; 9 nucleotides agree with TRBD1. This CDR3 region has 15 residues. The V gene's germline CDR1 is SGHDN and CDR2 FVKESK. Trimming took 5 bases from V and 3 from J; bases not matched to a gene: 8. The full variable domain, with the rest looked up from reference TRBV14 and TRBJ2-7, is EAGVTQFPSHSVIEKGQTVTLRCDPISGHDNLYWYRRVMGKEIKFLLHFVKESKQDESGMPNNRFLAERTGGTYSTLKVQPAELEDSGVYFCASSSYDRGFYEQYFGPGTRLTVT.

V usage is TRBV10-3 and J usage is TRBJ2-3; tentatively, D is TRBD1 (6 bases). V lost 0 bases to trimming and J lost 6 bases, with 10 bases between them. This CDR3 region has 14 residues. Germline V gives CDR1 ENHRY, CDR2 SYGVKD. The CDR3 sequence: CAISESGQTDTQYF. CDR3 nucleotides: TGTGCCATCAGTGAGTCCGGACAGACTGATACGCAGTATTTT.

This clonotype appeared a few times. The chain joins TRBV20-1 to TRBJ1-4, with D hard to call. Germline values: CDR1 DFQATT, CDR2 SNEGSKA (reference sequence). V was pared by 0 bases and J by 4 bases, with 9 bases between. This CDR3 has 14 residues. The CDR3, as DNA: TGCAGTGCTAGAGAGGGCAGCAATAATGAAAAACTGTTTTTT. Protein: CSAREGSNNEKLFF.

The rearrangement joins TRBV5-1 to TRBJ1-1; 9 bases line up with TRBD1. The CDR3 runs to 15 residues. V lost 2 bases and J lost 5; bases outside the gene matches: 7. The germline V gene has CDR1 SGHRS and CDR2 YFSETQ. CDR3 residues: CASSLTGGEVTEAFF. The CDR3 coding sequence is TGCGCCAGCAGCTTAACAGGGGGCGAGGTGACTGAAGCTTTCTTT.

J is TRBJ2-3 and V is TRBV20-1, with 12 bases matching TRBD2. After removal of 4 bases from V and 4 bases from J, the junction contained 6 bases not matched to a gene. Germline lookup yields CDR1 DFQATT and CDR2 SNEGSKA (reference sequence). The CDR3 is 15 amino acids. DNA for the CDR3: TGCAGTGCTACGCTAGCGGGGGGGCCCCCAGATACGCAGTATTTT. This encodes CSATLAGGPPDTQYF.

The chain has TRBV6-1 and TRBJ1-5; D gene unclear. Trimming left V 6 bases short and J 6 bases short, with 12 bases between. Germline values: CDR1 MNHNS, CDR2 SASEGT. The CDR3 loop spans 13 amino acids. The CDR3 loop reads CASRREIGQPQHF. Written as DNA, the CDR3 is TGTGCCAGCAGGCGAGAGATTGGTCAGCCCCAGCATTTT.

The chain recombines TRBV28 with TRBJ2-7; 9 positions agree with TRBD2. CDR3 size: 16 residues. With V trimmed by 5 bases and J by 5 bases, 13 bases remained unmatched. Germline V gives CDR1 MDHEN, CDR2 SYDVKM. The CDR3 DNA follows: TGTGCCAGCAGTCACCGCATAGCGGGAGTCCCCAACGAGCAGTACTTC. Protein: CASSHRIAGVPNEQYF.

The chain uses TRBV6-5 and TRBJ1-5, with TRBD1 matching 7 bases. This CDR3 has 15 amino acids. Per germline, CDR1 MNHEY and CDR2 SVGAGI. J was trimmed by 7 bases and V by 0 bases; bases with no gene match: 6. CDR3 nucleotides: TGTGCCAGCAGTTACTCGAATCAGGGGGACCAGCCCCAGCATTTT. It encodes CASSYSNQGDQPQHF.

The chain recombines TRBV27 with TRBJ2-1; 13 nucleotides agree with TRBD2. There are 16 residues in the CDR3. Germline trimming cut 8 bases from V and 7 bases from J; bases unmatched to any gene: 11. CDR1 and CDR2 from the germline V gene are MNHEY and SMNVEV (reference sequence). The CDR3 nucleotides read TGTGCCAGCGGAAACATACTAGCGGGGGGGCGGAATGAGCAGTTCTTC. Its protein product is CASGNILAGGRNEQFF.

This clonotype showed up many times. This chain joins TRBV6-1 and TRBJ1-4; the D is unclear. V lost 0 bases and J lost 3, with 11 bases in between. CDR3 length: 16 amino acids. CDR1 and CDR2 (germline): MNHNS, SASEGT. Here the CDR3 reads CASSEALGGSNEKLFF. CDR3 DNA sequence: TGTGCCAGCAGTGAAGCATTAGGAGGGTCTAATGAAAAACTGTTTTTT.

A few counts support this clonotype. V is TRBV14 and J is TRBJ1-1; 7 positions agree with TRBD1. After removal of 4 bases from V and 4 bases from J, the junction contained 6 bases not matched to a gene. Germline loops: CDR1 SGHDN, CDR2 FVKESK. The CDR3 extends over 14 amino acids. CDR3 DNA: TGTGCCAGCAGCCTCCAGGGGGAGAGCACTGAAGCTTTCTTT. Encoded protein: CASSLQGESTEAFF.

The rearrangement uses TRBV4-1 and TRBJ1-1; TRBD1 might be the D (5 bases). The CDR3 totals 16 residues. Germline CDR1 MGHRA, CDR2 YSYEKL. Trimming cost V 3 bases and J 4 bases, with 18 bases left between them. CDR3 protein: CASSQGEGRWFTEAFF. In DNA, the CDR3 is TGCGCCAGCAGCCAGGGGGAGGGGAGATGGTTCACTGAAGCTTTCTTT.

This clonotype was observed at least ten times. The rearrangement uses TRBV12-3 or TRBV12-4 and TRBJ2-2; maybe TRBD1 (8 bases). Deletions cut 6 bases from V and 4 bases from J, with 18 bases between. The CDR3 sequence is 16 residues long. The CDR3 DNA sequence: TGTGCCAGCAGAACAGGGGGGGTACTAAGCACCGGGGAGCTGTTTTTT. Protein sequence: CASRTGGVLSTGELFF.

This clonotype was seen ten or more times. V is TRBV10-3 and J is TRBJ2-1; 8 bases line up with TRBD2. Germline CDR1 and CDR2: ENHRY and SYGVKD. The V and J ends lost 3 bases and 4 bases, in that order; junction bases with no gene match: 5. CDR3 length: 15 amino acids. Here the CDR3 reads CAISEREGRYNEQFF. CDR3 DNA sequence: TGTGCCATCAGTGAACGGGAGGGCCGGTACAATGAGCAGTTCTTC.

The chain links TRBV6-2 or TRBV6-3 to TRBJ2-2, with D perhaps matching TRBD1 (5 bases). V shed 5 bases and J shed 6 bases, with 13 bases lying between them. This CDR3 comprises 14 residues. Germline V lookup: CDR1 MNHEY, CDR2 SVGEGT. CDR3 nucleotides: TGTGCCAGCAGTCCAACCACAGGTCCCGGGGAGCTGTTTTTT. Its translation is CASSPTTGPGELFF.

This clonotype has at least ten counts. The chain joins TRBV5-4 to TRBJ2-5; possibly TRBD1 or TRBD2 for D (5 bases each). Trimming removed 0 bases at V and 5 bases at J, with 11 bases between. This CDR3 has 14 residues. Per germline, CDR1 SGHNT and CDR2 YYREEE (reference sequence). CDR3 in amino acids: CASSLGPEGETQYF. CDR3 in DNA: TGTGCCAGCAGCTTGGGCCCTGAGGGGGAGACCCAGTACTTC.

Points on this clonotype: A much larger clone is a single base away; this may be a read error. This chain's CDR3 is CASSLSLDNEQFF. The CDR3 DNA is TGTGCCAGCAGCTTGTCACTTGACAATGAGCAGTTCTTC. The chain carries TRBV11-3 and TRBJ2-1; no clear D. There are 13 residues in the CDR3. With 3 bases removed from V and 5 bases from J, the gap between germline ends came to 8 bases. Per germline, CDR1 SGHNT and CDR2 YENEEA.

The chain uses TRBV6-1 and TRBJ1-3; perhaps TRBD1 as D (5 bases). The CDR3 has 14 residues. Germline-derived CDR1 and CDR2 are MNHNS and SASEGT. V lost 8 bases to trimming and J lost 0 bases, with 11 bases between them. The CDR3 DNA is TGTGCCAGCGGGGGACCGCTCTCTGGAAACACCATATATTTT. Translating it yields CASGGPLSGNTIYF.

The V gene is TRBV29-1, the J gene TRBJ2-7, with 12 bases lining up with TRBD2. There are 15 residues in the CDR3. V was pared by 4 bases and J by 4 bases, with 8 bases of the junction left unmatched. CDR1 SQVTM and CDR2 ANQGSEA come from the germline V gene. The CDR3 loop reads CSVAPRLAGEYEQYF. CDR3 nucleotides: TGCAGCGTTGCCCCTAGACTAGCGGGAGAATACGAGCAGTACTTC.

There are a few counts of this clonotype. The chain uses TRBV3-1 and TRBJ2-7, with 10 bases that match TRBD1. Germline V gene lookup returns CDR1 LGHDT and CDR2 YNNKEL (reference sequence). J lost 7 bases, V lost 0 bases, and 18 bases had no gene match. The CDR3 length is 19 residues. The CDR3 spells CASSQDRDRGRQPSCEQYV. CDR3 in DNA: TGTGCCAGCAGCCAAGATCGTGACAGGGGGCGTCAACCCTCCTGTGAGCAGTACGTC.

This chain connects TRBV12-3 or TRBV12-4 to TRBJ2-7; D assignment may be TRBD1 or TRBD2 (5 bases each). The CDR3 totals 14 residues. V lost 3 bases and J lost 7, with 16 bases in between. This CDR3 reads CASSLGERADEQYF. DNA of the CDR3: TGTGCCAGCAGTTTGGGGGAACGGGCGGATGAGCAGTACTTC.